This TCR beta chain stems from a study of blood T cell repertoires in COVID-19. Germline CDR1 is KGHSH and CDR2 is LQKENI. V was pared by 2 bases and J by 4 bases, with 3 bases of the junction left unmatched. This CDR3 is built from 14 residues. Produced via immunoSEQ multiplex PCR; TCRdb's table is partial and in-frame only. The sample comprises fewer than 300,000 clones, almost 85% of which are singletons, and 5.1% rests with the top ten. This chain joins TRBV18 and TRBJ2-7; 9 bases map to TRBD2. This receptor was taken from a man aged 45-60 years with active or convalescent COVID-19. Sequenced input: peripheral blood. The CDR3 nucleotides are TGTGCCAGCTCACCATCGACTAGCGGATACGAGCAGTACTTC. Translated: CASSPSTSGYEQYF.